A selection of T cell receptor beta chains follows, all from one sample in a study of T cell repertoires in cytomegalovirus infection. TCRdb reanalysed the reads using MiXCR and keeps one entry per CDR3 protein. Among some 320,000 distinct CDR3 sequences listed, 9.5% were seen once. Sequencing was carried out using PBMCs. The source of these receptors is a human donor in good health (CMV status not recorded). Some clones in this sample may be carry-over from other donors' samples. CDR3s leave out the opening cysteine and the closing phenylalanine or tryptophan.

V: TRBV10-3
J: TRBJ2-5
length: 10
CDR3: AIGAGEETQY

V: TRBV6-6
J: TRBJ2-2
length: 13
CDR3: ASIGTSGKAGELF

V: TRBV7-2
J: TRBJ2-3
length: 14
CDR3: ASSLGPPDRTYTQY

V: TRBV28
J: TRBJ1-2
length: 10
CDR3: ASNQVNYGYT

V: TRBV15
J: TRBJ2-3
length: 17
CDR3: ATSRDQGLAGAGTDTQY

V: TRBV28
J: TRBJ2-5
length: 13
CDR3: ASSLPGTGEETQY

V: TRBV7-2
J: TRBJ1-3
length: 11
CDR3: ASSSRGGNTIY

V: TRBV7-2
J: TRBJ2-5
length: 13
CDR3: ASSLGVGGQPYQY

V: TRBV5-1
J: TRBJ1-4
length: 16
CDR3: ASSLLADSDATNEKLF

V: TRBV6-2/TRBV6-3
J: TRBJ2-7
length: 13
CDR3: ASSLPSGGQGEQY

V: TRBV7-2
J: TRBJ1-3
length: 11
CDR3: ASSSDLGNTIY

V: TRBV4-3
J: TRBJ1-1
length: 13
CDR3: ASSQSLGGTTEAF

V: TRBV4-3
J: TRBJ2-1
length: 11
CDR3: ASSQDIHNEQF

V: TRBV19
J: TRBJ2-2
length: 11
CDR3: ASSIEWSGELF

V: TRBV20-1
J: TRBJ1-6
length: 16
CDR3: SARDSGWGQNFNSPLH

V: TRBV19
J: TRBJ1-3
length: 14
CDR3: ASSEQGTVSGNTIY

V: TRBV7-2
J: TRBJ2-1
length: 13
CDR3: ASSIQDSSYNEQF

V: TRBV19
J: TRBJ1-5
length: 13
CDR3: ASSIGGTLHQPQH

V: TRBV12-3/TRBV12-4
J: TRBJ1-1
length: 12
CDR3: ASLLRGAYTEAF

V: TRBV7-2
J: TRBJ1-4
length: 10
CDR3: ASSLRGEKLF

V: TRBV7-2
J: TRBJ1-1
length: 13
CDR3: ASSLGGRLNTEAF

V: TRBV6-4
J: TRBJ1-5
length: 16
CDR3: ASSDSYGTAHYNQPQH